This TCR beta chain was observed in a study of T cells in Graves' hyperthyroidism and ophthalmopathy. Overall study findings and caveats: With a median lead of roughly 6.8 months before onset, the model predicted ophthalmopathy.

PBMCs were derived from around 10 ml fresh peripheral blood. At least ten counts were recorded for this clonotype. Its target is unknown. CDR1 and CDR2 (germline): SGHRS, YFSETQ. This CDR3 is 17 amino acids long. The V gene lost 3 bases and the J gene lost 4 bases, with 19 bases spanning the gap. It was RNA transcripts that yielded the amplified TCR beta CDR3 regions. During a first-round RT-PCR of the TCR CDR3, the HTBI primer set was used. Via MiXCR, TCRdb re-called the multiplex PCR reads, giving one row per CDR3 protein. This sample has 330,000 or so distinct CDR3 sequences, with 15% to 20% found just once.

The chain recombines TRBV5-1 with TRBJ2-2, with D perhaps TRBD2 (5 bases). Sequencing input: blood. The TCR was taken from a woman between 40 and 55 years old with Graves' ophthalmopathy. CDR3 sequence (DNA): TGCGCCAGCAGCTCCCCCTCCTCCGGCGGGCGCACCGGGGAGCTGTTTTTT. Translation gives CASSSPSSGGRTGELFF.